The 32 T cell receptor beta chains given below trace back to one sample, sequenced in a study of blood T cell repertoires in COVID-19. TCRdb's copy holds only in-frame clones and misses some; the assay was immunoSEQ multiplex PCR. The repertoire holds approximately 50,000 clones, around 76% seen once, with around 21% in the top ten. The sequencing sample was made of peripheral blood. These receptors were collected from a man in his forties or fifties with active or convalescent COVID-19.

The V and J genes are TRBV19 and TRBJ2-7, with 11 nucleotides matching TRBD2. Germline V lookup: CDR1 LNHDA, CDR2 SQIVND (reference sequence). V was clipped by 5 bases and J by 5 bases; unmatched bases: 8. The CDR3 consists of 15 residues. The CDR3 sequence: CASSSLAGGVDEQYF. CDR3 nucleotides: TGTGCCAGTAGTTCGCTAGCGGGAGGTGTCGACGAGCAGTACTTC.

The V call is TRBV18, the J call TRBJ2-3; the D gene is possibly TRBD2 (6 bases). Germline CDR1 reads KGHSH; CDR2 reads LQKENI. V was clipped by 3 bases and J by 5 bases, with 18 bases between them. The CDR3 spans 16 residues. CDR3 coding DNA: TGTGCCAGCTCACCTCGGGCGACTAGTTGGGTAGATACGCAGTATTTT. Translation: CASSPRATSWVDTQYF.

V gene TRBV19 combines with J gene TRBJ2-1; the match to TRBD2 covers 9 bases. Germline lookup yields CDR1 LNHDA and CDR2 SQIVND (reference sequence). V lost 7 bases and J lost 8; bases outside the gene matches: 9. The CDR3 extends over 14 amino acids. The CDR3 DNA follows: TGTGCCAGTACCGATATGGGGACTAGCTATGAGCAGTTCTTC. Encoded protein: CASTDMGTSYEQFF.

This rearrangement joins TRBV7-2 to TRBJ2-1, with a possible D match to TRBD2 (7 bases). V was clipped by 5 bases and J by 9 bases, with 14 bases between them. Germline V gives CDR1 SGHTA, CDR2 FQGNSA. This CDR3 is 13 amino acids long. Here the CDR3 reads CASSLGGGVEQFF. The DNA for the CDR3 is TGTGCCAGCAGCCTAGGAGGGGGGGTTGAGCAGTTCTTC.

The chain couples TRBV2 to TRBJ2-1; 9 nucleotides line up with TRBD1. CDR3 length: 15 amino acids. Per germline, CDR1 SNHLY and CDR2 FYNNEI. V lost 0 bases, J lost 7 bases, and 4 bases stayed unmatched. The DNA for the CDR3 is TGTGCCAGCAGTGAAGCGGGACAGGGAATGAATGAGCAGTTCTTC. It codes for CASSEAGQGMNEQFF.

This chain uses TRBV27 with TRBJ2-7; TRBD1 aligns across 8 bases. The CDR3 length is 14 residues. V shed 2 bases and J 4 bases; nucleotides not matched to a gene: 4. Germline CDR1 reads MNHEY; CDR2 reads SMNVEV (reference sequence). The CDR3 reads CASSLVGTGYEQYF. The CDR3 coding sequence is TGTGCCAGCAGTTTAGTCGGGACAGGTTACGAGCAGTACTTC.

The rearrangement joins TRBV5-6 to TRBJ2-5; 11 bases map to TRBD2. CDR1 and CDR2 from the germline V gene are SGHDT and YYEEEE. The CDR3 covers 15 residues. Unmatched junction bases numbered 5, after V lost 4 bases and J lost 3 bases. The CDR3 sequence: CASSHPGLAEETQYF. The DNA of the CDR3 is TGTGCCAGCAGCCACCCGGGACTAGCGGAAGAGACCCAGTACTTC. The full variable domain, in which reference TRBV5-6 and TRBJ2-5 provide the parts outside the CDR3, is DAGVTQSPTHLIKTRGQQVTLRCSPKSGHDTVSWYQQALGQGPQFIFQYYEEEERQRGNFPDRFSGHQFPNYSSELNVNALLLGDSALYLCASSHPGLAEETQYFGPGTRLLVL.

The rearrangement joins TRBV19 to TRBJ1-5; TRBD1 matches 12 bases. Losses at the gene ends were 7 bases for V and 6 bases for J; bases not matched to a gene: 13. CDR3 size: 17 residues. Per germline, CDR1 LNHDA and CDR2 SQIVND (reference sequence). The CDR3 nucleotides read TGTGCCAGTACCTTATGGGGGGGACAGGGGGCTACTCAGCCCCAGCATTTT. Translating gives CASTLWGGQGATQPQHF.

A single count supports this clone. The chain carries TRBV5-8 and TRBJ1-3, with 9 bases aligning to TRBD1. CDR3 size: 18 residues. V trimming: 3 bases; J trimming: 4 bases; junction bases outside the gene matches: 14. From germline, CDR1 is SGHTS and CDR2 YDEGEE. The CDR3 loop is CASSSGSFGDRAGNTIYF. The CDR3 DNA follows: TGTGCCAGCAGCTCCGGGTCGTTTGGGGACAGGGCCGGAAACACCATATATTTT.

The chain carries TRBV7-8 and TRBJ2-7, with D perhaps matching TRBD2 (9 bases). Germline assignment: CDR1 SGHVS and CDR2 FQNEAQ. The CDR3 extends over 16 amino acids. Trimming took 3 bases from V and 7 from J, leaving 22 bases between them. The CDR3 reads CASSLATSGRQGEQYF. The CDR3 coding sequence is TGTGCCAGCAGCTTGGCCACTAGCGGGCGACAGGGGGAGCAGTACTTC.

The chain recombines TRBV4-2 with TRBJ2-1, with 12 bases that match TRBD2. Germline V gene lookup returns CDR1 LGHNA and CDR2 YNFKEQ. The CDR3 has 17 residues. The J segment lost 5 bases and the V segment lost 1 base, leaving 6 bases of the junction unmatched. This CDR3 is CASSQVLTSGGNNEQFF. The CDR3 bases are TGTGCCAGCAGCCAAGTCCTAACTAGCGGGGGGAACAATGAGCAGTTCTTC.

The chain has TRBV2 and TRBJ2-7, with D perhaps matching TRBD1 (6 bases). Germline lookup yields CDR1 SNHLY and CDR2 FYNNEI. This CDR3 spans 15 amino acids. Trimming removed 4 bases at V and 6 bases at J, with 19 bases between. DNA for the CDR3: TGTGCCAGCAGTGGAAATGAATACGGGACATCCGAGCAGTACTTC. Protein: CASSGNEYGTSEQYF. Full variable domain (remainder filled in from reference TRBV2 and TRBJ2-7): EPEVTQTPSHQVTQMGQEVILRCVPISNHLYFYWYRQILGQKVEFLVSFYNNEISEKSEIFDDQFSVERPDGSNFTLKIRSTKLEDSAMYFCASSGNEYGTSEQYFGPGTRLTVT.

This chain uses TRBV7-2 with TRBJ2-7; D call uncertain. This CDR3 region has 14 residues. The V end lost 1 base, the J end lost 3 bases, and 10 bases lay between the germline ends. Looked up from germline, CDR1 is SGHTA and CDR2 is FQGNSA. CDR3 residues: CASSLVRVSYEQYF. The CDR3 coding sequence is TGTGCCAGCAGCTTAGTTCGGGTGAGCTACGAGCAGTACTTC.

This chain joins TRBV27 and TRBJ1-4; TRBD1 matches at 9 bases. Unmatched junction bases numbered 14, after V lost 8 bases and J lost 10 bases. This CDR3 is 15 amino acids long. Germline CDR1 MNHEY, CDR2 SMNVEV (reference sequence). CDR3 DNA sequence: TGTGCCAGCGGGCGAGAACCGGGACAGGGCGGAAAACTGTTTTTT. The encoded protein is CASGREPGQGGKLFF.

The V and J genes are TRBV7-2 and TRBJ2-2; TRBD2 aligns across 11 bases. Germline CDR1 reads SGHTA; CDR2 reads FQGNSA. The CDR3 extends over 17 amino acids. V trimming: 1 base; J trimming: 2 bases; junction bases outside the gene matches: 3. CDR3 amino acids: CASSLVAGGGNTGELFF. The CDR3 region has the DNA TGTGCCAGCAGCTTAGTAGCGGGAGGGGGTAACACCGGGGAGCTGTTTTTT. The whole variable domain, filled in from reference TRBV7-2 and TRBJ2-2, reads GAGVSQSPSNKVTEKGKDVELRCDPISGHTALYWYRQSLGQGLEFLIYFQGNSAPDKSGLPSDRFSAERTGGSVSTLTIQRTQQEDSAVYLCASSLVAGGGNTGELFFGEGSRLTVL.

This chain links TRBV6-6 with TRBJ2-3, with 7 nucleotides matching TRBD2. In germline, CDR1 is MNHNY, CDR2 SVGAGI (reference sequence). After removal of 0 bases from V and 5 bases from J, the junction contained 5 bases not matched to a gene. The CDR3 is 15 residues long. The CDR3 nucleotides are TGTGCCAGCAGTTACTCGGCGGGAGAGGTAGATACGCAGTATTTT. This sequence encodes CASSYSAGEVDTQYF.

The chain uses TRBV11-2 and TRBJ1-1; 8 bases are shared with TRBD1. CDR1 SGHAT and CDR2 FQNNGV come from the germline V gene. CDR3 length: 12 residues. V was clipped by 5 bases and J by 12 bases; unmatched bases: 8. CDR3 coding DNA: TGTGCCAGCAGCACTACGGACAGGGTATCTTTCTTT. Amino acid sequence: CASSTTDRVSFF.

This clone was counted a few times. The gene calls are TRBV18 and TRBJ2-2; 12 bases are a match to TRBD2. This CDR3 is 15 amino acids long. The germline V gene has CDR1 KGHSH and CDR2 LQKENI. The J segment lost 5 bases and the V segment lost 5 bases, leaving 3 bases of the junction unmatched. The CDR3 DNA reads TGTGCCAGCTCAAGACTAGCGGGAGATACCGGGGAGCTGTTTTTT. Translating gives CASSRLAGDTGELFF.

This chain uses TRBV6-5 with TRBJ1-5, with D possibly matching TRBD1 (5 bases). Germline V gene sequence: CDR1 MNHEY, CDR2 SVGAGI. The CDR3 is made up of 14 amino acids. V shed 2 bases and J shed 3 bases, with 8 bases lying between them. The DNA for the CDR3 is TGTGCCAGCAGTTACGGGGGGGACAATCAGCCCCAGCATTTT. It yields the protein CASSYGGDNQPQHF.

The J gene is TRBJ1-1, the V gene TRBV14, with TRBD1 as a possible D gene (5 bases). The CDR3 is made up of 13 amino acids. The V gene lost 4 bases and the J gene lost 4 bases, with 10 bases spanning the gap. Germline CDR1 SGHDN, CDR2 FVKESK. This CDR3 reads CASSRGRGTEAFF. The CDR3 DNA sequence: TGTGCCAGCAGCCGAGGGAGGGGCACTGAAGCTTTCTTT.

This clone was found a few times. The chain links TRBV25-1 to TRBJ1-4; TRBD1 is a possible D gene (5 bases). Germline V gives CDR1 MGHDK, CDR2 SYGVNS. The CDR3 extends over 15 amino acids. Trimming took 1 base from V and 8 from J, leaving 14 bases between them. The CDR3 is CASSEWEGRGEKLFF. The CDR3 DNA follows: TGTGCCAGCAGTGAATGGGAGGGACGTGGGGAAAAACTGTTTTTT.

The CDR3: CASSRSLTGGSEAFF. The CDR3 nucleotides read TGTGCCAGCAGCCGATCGTTAACAGGGGGCTCTGAAGCTTTCTTT. This rearrangement joins TRBV2 to TRBJ1-1, with TRBD1 identical over 9 bases. Germline values: CDR1 SNHLY, CDR2 FYNNEI. CDR3 length equals 15 residues. Unmatched junction bases numbered 11, after V lost 6 bases and J lost 6 bases.

The chain combines TRBV5-3 with TRBJ1-1; 8 bases are a match to TRBD1. TRBV5-3 is treated as an ORF (open reading frame) with a function not yet certain. J gave up 6 bases and V 5 bases, and 15 bases lay outside the gene matches. The CDR3 loop spans 16 amino acids. CDR3 bases: TGTGCCAGAAGGCCTACACCACAGGGGGTTGAGCCTGAAGCTTTCTTT. Translation: CARRPTPQGVEPEAFF.

The chain uses TRBV24-1 and TRBJ2-2, with 7 bases aligning to TRBD2. There are 17 residues in the CDR3. The V gene end was trimmed by 4 bases and the J gene end by 3 bases; junction bases not matched to a gene: 10. In germline, CDR1 is KGHDR, CDR2 SFDVKD. The CDR3 loop is CATSEARDYWDTGELFF. The DNA for the CDR3 is TGTGCCACCAGTGAGGCACGGGACTACTGGGACACCGGGGAGCTGTTTTTT.

This rearrangement joins TRBV30 to TRBJ1-6; TRBD1 agrees at 7 bases. The trim removed 6 bases at V and 5 bases at J, leaving 7 bases unmatched. Per the germline V gene, CDR1 is GTSNPN and CDR2 is SVGIG (reference sequence). CDR3 length: 14 residues. The CDR3 sequence is CACSRDSNNSPLHF. The DNA of the CDR3 is TGTGCCTGTTCCCGGGACAGCAATAATTCACCCCTCCACTTT. The full variable domain, its missing parts supplied by reference TRBV30 and TRBJ1-6, is SQTIHQWPATLVQPVGSPLSLECTVEGTSNPNLYWYRQAAGRGLQLLFYSVGIGQISSEVPQNLSASRPQDRQFILSSKKLLLSDSGFYLCACSRDSNNSPLHFGNGTRLTVT.

The chain is built from TRBV15 and TRBJ1-5; TRBD1 matches 7 bases. V lost 1 base, J lost 2 bases, and 11 bases stayed unmatched. Germline V lookup: CDR1 LNHNV, CDR2 YYDKDF (reference sequence). The CDR3 has 18 residues. The CDR3 spells CATSRASNTGAGNQPQHF. The CDR3 DNA reads TGTGCCACCAGCAGAGCCTCGAACACAGGGGCTGGCAATCAGCCCCAGCATTTT.

The genes are TRBV11-2 and TRBJ1-1; D unclear. The length of the CDR3 is 15 residues. V gave up 1 base and J gave up 1 base, with 10 bases separating them. Germline lookup yields CDR1 SGHAT and CDR2 FQNNGV. CDR3 nucleotide sequence: TGTGCCAGCAGCTTAGGCCGGGATCAGAACACTGAAGCTTTCTTT. Its translation: CASSLGRDQNTEAFF.

The V gene is TRBV29-1, the J gene TRBJ1-2; unclear D gene. Germline V gene lookup returns CDR1 SQVTM and CDR2 ANQGSEA. The ends were cut back, 7 bases at V and 5 bases at J, with 11 bases in the middle. The CDR3 is 11 residues long. DNA for the CDR3: TGCAGCGACGGAGAACTATATGGCTACACCTTC. It yields the protein CSDGELYGYTF.

The chain's CDR3 is CASSLQTGDTEAFF. The CDR3 nucleotides read TGTGCCAGCAGCTTGCAGACAGGGGACACTGAAGCTTTCTTT. This sequence joins TRBV7-9 and TRBJ1-1, with 8 bases identical to TRBD1. The CDR3 totals 14 residues. Trimming at V came to 3 bases and at J to 3 bases, leaving 3 bases not matched to a gene. Germline lookup yields CDR1 SEHNR and CDR2 FQNEAQ (reference sequence).

This clone was detected ten times or more. The V call is TRBV13, the J call TRBJ1-1; D is unresolved. Trimming shortened V by 4 bases and J by 6 bases, and 12 bases separated the two germline ends. The germline V gene encodes CDR1 PRHDT and CDR2 FYEKMQ (reference sequence). This CDR3 has 13 residues. The CDR3 nucleotides are TGTGCCAGCAGCTGGAAGGGAGTGCCTGAAGCTTTCTTT. Translated: CASSWKGVPEAFF.

The genes are TRBV30 and TRBJ1-3, with D perhaps matching TRBD1 (5 bases). V dropped 4 bases and J dropped 4 bases, with 8 bases sitting between them. The CDR3 is 12 amino acids. Germline-derived CDR1 and CDR2 are GTSNPN and SVGIG (reference sequence). The DNA for the CDR3 is TGTGCCTGGACCAAGGGGGGAAACACCATATATTTT. This gives the protein CAWTKGGNTIYF.

This clone was seen more than once but under ten times. The genes are TRBV9 and TRBJ2-3, with D uncertain. CDR3 size: 16 residues. The germline V gene has CDR1 SGDLS and CDR2 YYNGEE. V dropped 0 bases and J dropped 0 bases, with 11 bases sitting between them. CDR3 sequence (DNA): TGTGCCAGCAGCGTAGTGGGTAGCACCAGCACAGATACGCAGTATTTT. Translating it yields CASSVVGSTSTDTQYF.